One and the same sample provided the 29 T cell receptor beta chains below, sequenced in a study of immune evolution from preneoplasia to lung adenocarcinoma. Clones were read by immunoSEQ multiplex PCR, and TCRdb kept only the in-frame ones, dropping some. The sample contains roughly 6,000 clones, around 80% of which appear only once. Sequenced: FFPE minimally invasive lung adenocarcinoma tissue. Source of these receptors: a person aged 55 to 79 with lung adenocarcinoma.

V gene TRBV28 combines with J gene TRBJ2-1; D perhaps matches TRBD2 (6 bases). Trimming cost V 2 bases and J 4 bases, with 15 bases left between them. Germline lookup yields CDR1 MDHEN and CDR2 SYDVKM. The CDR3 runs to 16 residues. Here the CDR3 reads CASSLVSGSFYNEQFF. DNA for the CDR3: TGTGCCAGCAGTTTAGTTTCCGGGAGTTTTTACAATGAGCAGTTCTTC. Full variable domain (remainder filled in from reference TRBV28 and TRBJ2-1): DVKVTQSSRYLVKRTGEKVFLECVQDMDHENMFWYRQDPGLGLRLIYFSYDVKMKEKGDIPEGYSVSREKKERFSLILESASTNQTSMYLCASSLVSGSFYNEQFFGPGTRLTVL.

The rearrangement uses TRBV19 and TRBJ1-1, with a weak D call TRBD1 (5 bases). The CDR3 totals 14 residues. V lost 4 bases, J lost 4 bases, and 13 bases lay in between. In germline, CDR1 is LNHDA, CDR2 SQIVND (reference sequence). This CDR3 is CASSTQGGVTEAFF. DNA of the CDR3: TGTGCCAGTAGTACTCAGGGAGGTGTCACTGAAGCTTTCTTT.

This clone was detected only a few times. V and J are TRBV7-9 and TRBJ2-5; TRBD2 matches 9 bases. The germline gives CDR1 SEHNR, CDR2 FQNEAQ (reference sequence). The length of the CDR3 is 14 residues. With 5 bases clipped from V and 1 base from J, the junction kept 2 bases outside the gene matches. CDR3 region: CASSVSGSQETQYF. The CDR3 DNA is TGTGCCAGCAGCGTTAGCGGGAGCCAAGAGACCCAGTACTTC.

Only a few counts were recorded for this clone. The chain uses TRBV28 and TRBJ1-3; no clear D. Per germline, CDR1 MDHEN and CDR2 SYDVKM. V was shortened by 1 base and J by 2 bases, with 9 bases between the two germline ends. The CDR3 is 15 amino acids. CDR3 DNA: TGTGCCAGCAGTTTATTGGGTGTCACTGGAAACACCATATATTTT. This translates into CASSLLGVTGNTIYF. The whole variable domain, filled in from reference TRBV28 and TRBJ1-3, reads DVKVTQSSRYLVKRTGEKVFLECVQDMDHENMFWYRQDPGLGLRLIYFSYDVKMKEKGDIPEGYSVSREKKERFSLILESASTNQTSMYLCASSLLGVTGNTIYFGEGSWLTVV.

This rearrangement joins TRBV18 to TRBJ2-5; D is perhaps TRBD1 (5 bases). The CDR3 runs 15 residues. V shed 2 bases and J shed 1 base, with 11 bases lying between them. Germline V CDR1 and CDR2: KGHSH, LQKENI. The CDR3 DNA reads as TGTGCCAGCTCACCAACCACAGGTCCCCAAGAGACCCAGTACTTC. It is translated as CASSPTTGPQETQYF.

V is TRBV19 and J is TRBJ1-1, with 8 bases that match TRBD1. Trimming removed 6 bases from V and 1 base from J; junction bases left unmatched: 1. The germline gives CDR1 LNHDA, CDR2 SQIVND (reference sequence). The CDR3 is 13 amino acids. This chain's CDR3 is CASRGQANTEAFF. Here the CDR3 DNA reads TGTGCCAGTAGGGGACAGGCGAACACTGAAGCTTTCTTT. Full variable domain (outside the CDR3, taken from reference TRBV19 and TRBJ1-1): DGGITQSPKYLFRKEGQNVTLSCEQNLNHDAMYWYRQDPGQGLRLIYYSQIVNDFQKGDIAEGYSVSREKKESFPLTVTSAQKNPTAFYLCASRGQANTEAFFGQGTRLTVV.

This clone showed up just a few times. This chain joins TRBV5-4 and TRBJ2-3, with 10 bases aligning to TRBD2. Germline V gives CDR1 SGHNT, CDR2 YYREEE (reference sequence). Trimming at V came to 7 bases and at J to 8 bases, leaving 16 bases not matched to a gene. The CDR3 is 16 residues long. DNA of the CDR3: TGTGCCAGCGAGTTTATGACTAGCGGGCGGGGAGGTACGCAGTATTTT. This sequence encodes CASEFMTSGRGGTQYF.

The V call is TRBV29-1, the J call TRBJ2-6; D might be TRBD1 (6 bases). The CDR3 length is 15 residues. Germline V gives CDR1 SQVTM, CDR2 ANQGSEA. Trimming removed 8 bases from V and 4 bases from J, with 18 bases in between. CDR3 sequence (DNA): TGCAGCATAAGGACAGTGATTGGGGGGGCCAACGTCCTGACTTTC. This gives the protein CSIRTVIGGANVLTF.

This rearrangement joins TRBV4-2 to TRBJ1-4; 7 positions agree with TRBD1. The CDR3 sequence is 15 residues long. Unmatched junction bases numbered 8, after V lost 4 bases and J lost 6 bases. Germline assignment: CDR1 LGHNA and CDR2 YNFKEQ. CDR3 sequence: CASSLRQGRDEKLFF. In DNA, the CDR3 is TGTGCCAGCAGCCTAAGACAGGGACGAGATGAAAAACTGTTTTTT.

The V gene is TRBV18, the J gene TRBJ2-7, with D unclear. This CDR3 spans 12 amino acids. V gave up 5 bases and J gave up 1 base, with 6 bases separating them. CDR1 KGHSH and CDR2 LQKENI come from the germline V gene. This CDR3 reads CASSSVSYEQYF. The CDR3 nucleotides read TGTGCCAGCTCATCTGTATCCTACGAGCAGTACTTC.

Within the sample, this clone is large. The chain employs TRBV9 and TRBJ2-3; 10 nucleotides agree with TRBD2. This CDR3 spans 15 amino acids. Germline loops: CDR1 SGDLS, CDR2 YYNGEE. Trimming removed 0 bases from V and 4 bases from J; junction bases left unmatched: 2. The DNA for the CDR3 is TGTGCCAGCAGCGTAGCTGGGACTAGCGCAGATACGCAGTATTTT. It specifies CASSVAGTSADTQYF.

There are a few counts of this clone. The CDR3 region is CASSQDTRRELFF. The CDR3 nucleotides read TGCGCCAGCAGCCAAGATACGAGAAGGGAGCTGTTTTTT. The rearrangement links TRBV4-1 to TRBJ2-2; D unclear. Germline CDR1 MGHRA, CDR2 YSYEKL. The V end was cut by 0 bases, the J end by 9 bases, with 8 bases between. CDR3 size: 13 residues.

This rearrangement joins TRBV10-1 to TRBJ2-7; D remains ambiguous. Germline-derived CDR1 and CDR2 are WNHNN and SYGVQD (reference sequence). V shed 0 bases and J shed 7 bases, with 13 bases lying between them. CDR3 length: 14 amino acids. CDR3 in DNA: TGCGCCAGCAGTGAGTCGTTCTGGCGTCGGGAGCAGTACTTC. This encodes CASSESFWRREQYF.

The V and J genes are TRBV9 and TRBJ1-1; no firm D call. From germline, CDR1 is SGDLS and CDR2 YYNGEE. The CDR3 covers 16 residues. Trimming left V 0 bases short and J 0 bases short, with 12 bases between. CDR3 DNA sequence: TGTGCCAGCAGCGTAGGAGAGGGTTCCCTGAACACTGAAGCTTTCTTT. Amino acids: CASSVGEGSLNTEAFF.

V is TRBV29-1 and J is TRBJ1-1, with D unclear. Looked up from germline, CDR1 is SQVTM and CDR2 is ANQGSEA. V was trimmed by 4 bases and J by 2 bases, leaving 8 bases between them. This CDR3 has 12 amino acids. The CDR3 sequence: CSVAAGNTEAFF. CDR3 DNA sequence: TGCAGCGTTGCGGCAGGTAACACTGAAGCTTTCTTT.

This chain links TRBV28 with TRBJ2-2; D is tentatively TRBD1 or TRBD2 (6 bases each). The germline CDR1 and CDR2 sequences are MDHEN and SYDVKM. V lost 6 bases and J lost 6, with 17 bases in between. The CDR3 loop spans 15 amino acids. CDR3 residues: CASSVLGGAAGELFF. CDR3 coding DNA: TGTGCCAGCAGCGTACTCGGGGGCGCGGCCGGGGAGCTGTTTTTT.

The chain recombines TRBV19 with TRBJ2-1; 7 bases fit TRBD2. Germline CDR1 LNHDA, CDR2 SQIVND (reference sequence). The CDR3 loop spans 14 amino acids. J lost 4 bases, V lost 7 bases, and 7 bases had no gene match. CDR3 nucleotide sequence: TGTGCCAGTACGGCGGGAGTAATTTACAATGAGCAGTTCTTC. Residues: CASTAGVIYNEQFF.

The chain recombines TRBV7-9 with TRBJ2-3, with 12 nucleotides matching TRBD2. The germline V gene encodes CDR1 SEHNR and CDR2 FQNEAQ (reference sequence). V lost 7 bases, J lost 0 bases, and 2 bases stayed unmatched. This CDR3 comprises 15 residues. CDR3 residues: CASILAGGSTDTQYF. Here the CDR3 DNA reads TGTGCCAGCATCCTAGCGGGAGGGAGCACAGATACGCAGTATTTT.

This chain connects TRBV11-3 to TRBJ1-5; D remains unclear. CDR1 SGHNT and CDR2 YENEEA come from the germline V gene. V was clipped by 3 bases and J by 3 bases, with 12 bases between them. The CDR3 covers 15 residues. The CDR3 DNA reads TGTGCCAGCAGCTTTGACGGGGTTGCCAATCAGCCCCAGCATTTT. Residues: CASSFDGVANQPQHF.

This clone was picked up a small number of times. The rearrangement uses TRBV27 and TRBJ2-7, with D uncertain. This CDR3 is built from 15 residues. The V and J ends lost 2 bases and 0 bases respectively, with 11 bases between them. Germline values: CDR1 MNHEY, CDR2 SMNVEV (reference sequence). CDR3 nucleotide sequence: TGTGCCAGCAGTTTAAACCGGCAGAGCTCCTACGAGCAGTACTTC. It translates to CASSLNRQSSYEQYF.

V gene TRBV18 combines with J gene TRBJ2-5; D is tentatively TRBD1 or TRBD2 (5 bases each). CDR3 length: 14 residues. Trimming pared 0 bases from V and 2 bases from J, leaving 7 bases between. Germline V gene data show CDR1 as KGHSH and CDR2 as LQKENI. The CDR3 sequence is CASSPPGRQETQYF. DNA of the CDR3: TGTGCCAGCTCACCACCGGGACGGCAAGAGACCCAGTACTTC.

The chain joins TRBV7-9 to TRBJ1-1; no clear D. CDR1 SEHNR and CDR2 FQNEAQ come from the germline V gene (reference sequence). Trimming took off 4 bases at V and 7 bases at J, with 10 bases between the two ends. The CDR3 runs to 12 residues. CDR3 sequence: CASSSSYLEAFF. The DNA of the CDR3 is TGTGCCAGCAGCTCCAGCTACCTTGAAGCTTTCTTT.

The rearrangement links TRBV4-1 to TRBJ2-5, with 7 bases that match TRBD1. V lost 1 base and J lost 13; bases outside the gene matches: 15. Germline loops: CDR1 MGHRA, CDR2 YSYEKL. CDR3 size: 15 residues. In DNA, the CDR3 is TGCGCCAGCAGCCAAGTGGAGACAGGGTTAACTTTCAGGTACTTC. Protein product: CASSQVETGLTFRYF.

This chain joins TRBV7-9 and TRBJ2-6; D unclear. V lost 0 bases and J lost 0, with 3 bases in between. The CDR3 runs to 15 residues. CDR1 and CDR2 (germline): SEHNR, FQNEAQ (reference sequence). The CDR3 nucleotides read TGTGCCAGCAGCTTAGCCAGCTCTGGGGCCAACGTCCTGACTTTC. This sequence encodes CASSLASSGANVLTF.

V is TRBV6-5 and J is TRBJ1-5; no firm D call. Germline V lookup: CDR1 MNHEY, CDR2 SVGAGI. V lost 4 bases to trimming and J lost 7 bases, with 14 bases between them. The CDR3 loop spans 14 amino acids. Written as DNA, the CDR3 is TGTGCCAGCAGTTTACGGTCCAAAACACAGCCCCAGCATTTT. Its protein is CASSLRSKTQPQHF.

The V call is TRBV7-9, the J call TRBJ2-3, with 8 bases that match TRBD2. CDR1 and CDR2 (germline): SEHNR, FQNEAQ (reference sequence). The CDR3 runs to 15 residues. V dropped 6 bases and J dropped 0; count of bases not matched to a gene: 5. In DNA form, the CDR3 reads TGTGCCAGCAGTCCGACTAGCGTAAGCACAGATACGCAGTATTTT. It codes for CASSPTSVSTDTQYF.

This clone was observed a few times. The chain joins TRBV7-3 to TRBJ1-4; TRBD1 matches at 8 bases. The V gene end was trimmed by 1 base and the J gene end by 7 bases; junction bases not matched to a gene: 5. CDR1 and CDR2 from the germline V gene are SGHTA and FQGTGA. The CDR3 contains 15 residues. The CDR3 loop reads CASSLKAGGIEKLFF. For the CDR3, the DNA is TGTGCCAGCAGCTTAAAGGCAGGGGGCATTGAAAAACTGTTTTTT.

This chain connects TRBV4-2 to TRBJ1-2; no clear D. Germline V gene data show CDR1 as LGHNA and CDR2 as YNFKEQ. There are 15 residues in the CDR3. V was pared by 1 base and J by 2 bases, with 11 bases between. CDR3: CASSQVTEQNYGYTF. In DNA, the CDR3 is TGTGCCAGCAGCCAAGTAACAGAGCAAAACTATGGCTACACCTTC.

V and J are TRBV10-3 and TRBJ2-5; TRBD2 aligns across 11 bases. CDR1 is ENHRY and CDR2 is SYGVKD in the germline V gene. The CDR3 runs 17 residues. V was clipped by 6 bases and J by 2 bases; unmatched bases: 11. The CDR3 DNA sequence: TGTGCCATCAGCGAGGGGCTAGCGGGAGGTGGGCAAGAGACCCAGTACTTC. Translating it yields CAISEGLAGGGQETQYF.